Listed here are 23 T cell receptor beta chains from one sample, sequenced in a study of cytomegalovirus exposure and HLA in healthy donors. It was with 60 Vbeta and 13 Jbeta primers that the PCR ran. The repertoire was sequenced with immunoSEQ multiplex PCR; TCRdb's copy has only in-frame clones and lacks some. The sample has 100,000 to 150,000 clones; more than 60% are singletons. Sequenced: PBMCs. The source of these receptors is a woman between 55 and 75 years old in good health and CMV-seropositive.

V is TRBV5-4 and J is TRBJ1-4; D gene unclear. In germline, CDR1 is SGHNT, CDR2 YYREEE (reference sequence). The CDR3 is 15 residues long. V was shortened by 2 bases and J by 4 bases, with 12 bases between the two germline ends. The CDR3: CASSFDGRVNEKLFF. The CDR3 DNA follows: TGTGCCAGCAGCTTTGACGGGAGGGTTAATGAAAAACTGTTTTTT. The full variable domain, completed using reference TRBV5-4 and TRBJ1-4, is ETGVTQSPTHLIKTRGQQVTLRCSSQSGHNTVSWYQQALGQGPQFIFQYYREEENGRGNFPPRFSGLQFPNYSSELNVNALELDDSALYLCASSFDGRVNEKLFFGSGTQLSVL.

This clone appeared a single time. Other nucleotide sequences in the sample specify the same CDR3. The chain is built from TRBV9 and TRBJ1-3; 11 nucleotides align to TRBD1. V lost 7 bases to trimming and J lost 1 base; unmatched junction nucleotides: 4. From germline, CDR1 is SGDLS and CDR2 YYNGEE. CDR3 length equals 15 residues. The CDR3 protein is CASSGTGGSGNTIYF. In DNA form, the CDR3 reads TGTGCCAGCTCCGGGACAGGGGGTTCTGGAAACACCATATATTTT. The whole variable domain, filled in from reference TRBV9 and TRBJ1-3, reads DSGVTQTPKHLITATGQRVTLRCSPRSGDLSVYWYQQSLDQGLQFLIQYYNGEERAKGNILERFSAQQFPDLHSELNLSSLELGDSALYFCASSGTGGSGNTIYFGEGSWLTVV.

The chain carries TRBV6-5 and TRBJ2-7; TRBD2 aligns across 7 bases. This CDR3 has 14 amino acids. Germline V lookup: CDR1 MNHEY, CDR2 SVGAGI. V lost 10 bases and J lost 5; bases outside the gene matches: 14. The CDR3 loop reads CATSAWGGVNEQYF. DNA for the CDR3: TGTGCCACCTCCGCTTGGGGAGGGGTGAACGAGCAGTACTTC.

CDR3 protein: CASSSGQWAGELFF. CDR3 nucleotide sequence: TGTGCCAGCAGCTCGGGACAGTGGGCCGGGGAGCTGTTTTTT. The rearrangement links TRBV11-1 to TRBJ2-2; 7 positions agree with TRBD1. Trimming cost V 4 bases and J 6 bases; bases outside gene matches: 5. This CDR3 is 14 amino acids long. Germline V gene lookup returns CDR1 SGHAT and CDR2 FQDESV (reference sequence).

This clone was picked up a small number of times. Because it lacks the conserved phenylalanine or tryptophan at the end, this CDR3 is likely a read error. The gene calls are TRBV4-2 and TRBJ1-1; D remains unclear. Germline-derived CDR1 and CDR2 are LGHNA and YNFKEQ. V was pared by 1 base and J by 1 base, with 4 bases between. This CDR3 region has 13 residues. The CDR3 sequence is CASSQAGNTEAFL. CDR3 coding DNA: TGTGCCAGCAGCCAAGCCGGGAACACTGAAGCTTTCCTT.

The J gene is TRBJ1-2, the V gene TRBV5-1; D perhaps matches TRBD1 (6 bases). With 0 bases removed from V and 4 bases from J, the gap between germline ends came to 13 bases. Germline assignment: CDR1 SGHRS and CDR2 YFSETQ. CDR3 length: 15 amino acids. The CDR3 region is CASSLVRGAAYGYTF. The CDR3 nucleotides are TGCGCCAGCAGCTTGGTTCGGGGGGCGGCCTATGGCTACACCTTC.

J is TRBJ1-2 and V is TRBV13; tentative D call: TRBD1 (6 bases). The ends were cut back, 2 bases at V and 4 bases at J, with 20 bases in the middle. The CDR3 runs 17 residues. Germline CDR1 and CDR2: PRHDT and FYEKMQ (reference sequence). The CDR3 protein is CASSLKPDSSMVYGYTF. The CDR3 region has the DNA TGTGCCAGCAGCTTAAAACCGGACAGCTCGATGGTCTATGGCTACACCTTC.

The chain has TRBV9 and TRBJ2-1; 10 bases are shared with TRBD2. The germline V gene has CDR1 SGDLS and CDR2 YYNGEE. With 0 bases clipped from V and 5 bases from J, the junction kept 2 bases outside the gene matches. The CDR3 totals 15 residues. CDR3 sequence reads: CASSVVSGGNNEQFF. CDR3 DNA: TGTGCCAGCAGCGTAGTTAGCGGGGGGAACAATGAGCAGTTCTTC.

The genes are TRBV4-1 and TRBJ2-7, with 9 bases matching TRBD1. V dropped 4 bases and J dropped 1; count of bases not matched to a gene: 5. Germline V gene data show CDR1 as MGHRA and CDR2 as YSYEKL. The CDR3 loop spans 15 amino acids. The CDR3: CASSLTGGLSYEQYF. The DNA of the CDR3 is TGCGCCAGCAGCCTGACAGGGGGTCTTTCCTACGAGCAGTACTTC.

The gene calls are TRBV6-1 and TRBJ2-2; D is unresolved. Germline CDR1 and CDR2: MNHNS and SASEGT. V was cut by 3 bases and J by 0 bases, with 2 bases left in between. The CDR3 extends over 13 amino acids. Here the CDR3 reads CASSDANTGELFF. As DNA, the CDR3 is TGTGCCAGCAGTGACGCGAACACCGGGGAGCTGTTTTTT.

The chain joins TRBV7-2 to TRBJ1-2; D perhaps matches TRBD1 (5 bases). The CDR3 contains 16 residues. V lost 3 bases and J lost 8, with 22 bases in between. Germline CDR1 reads SGHTA; CDR2 reads FQGNSA. The CDR3 sequence: CASSFPGQFPSSGYTF. DNA for the CDR3: TGTGCCAGCAGCTTTCCTGGACAATTCCCAAGTTCGGGCTACACCTTC. The whole variable domain, remainder taken from reference TRBV7-2 and TRBJ1-2, is GAGVSQSPSNKVTEKGKDVELRCDPISGHTALYWYRQSLGQGLEFLIYFQGNSAPDKSGLPSDRFSAERTGGSVSTLTIQRTQQEDSAVYLCASSFPGQFPSSGYTFGSGTRLTVV.

V is TRBV15 and J is TRBJ2-7; D is perhaps TRBD2 (6 bases). The CDR3 consists of 14 residues. Trimming shortened V by 0 bases and J by 7 bases, and 13 bases separated the two germline ends. Germline V lookup: CDR1 LNHNV, CDR2 YYDKDF (reference sequence). The CDR3 loop reads CATSRDRSSDEQYF. Here the CDR3 DNA reads TGTGCCACCAGCAGAGATCGGTCTAGCGATGAGCAGTACTTC.

This chain uses TRBV7-9 with TRBJ2-1; D possibly corresponds to TRBD1 (5 bases). Germline loops: CDR1 SEHNR, CDR2 FQNEAQ (reference sequence). This CDR3 has 16 residues. Deletions cut 5 bases from V and 2 bases from J, with 16 bases between. CDR3 nucleotides: TGTGCCAGCAGCCCTCTCGCCTCGACAGCCTACAATGAGCAGTTCTTC. This translates into CASSPLASTAYNEQFF.

V is TRBV7-6 and J is TRBJ1-1; D remains unclear. Germline CDR1 is SGHVS and CDR2 is FNYEAQ. The V end lost 5 bases, the J end lost 2 bases, and 9 bases lay between the germline ends. The CDR3 runs 13 residues. The CDR3 loop reads CASSPSSNTEAFF. The CDR3 nucleotides are TGTGCCAGCAGCCCCTCCAGTAACACTGAAGCTTTCTTT.

V usage is TRBV4-3 and J usage is TRBJ1-3; 7 nucleotides line up with TRBD2. The better agreement between TRBJ2-2 and the DNA end casts doubt on the J call. Germline V gene data show CDR1 as LGHNA and CDR2 as YSLEER. This CDR3 is built from 16 residues. The DNA of the CDR3 is TGCGCCAGCAGCCGCCTTGGGGGGGTTGAAGCCGGGGAGCTGTTTTTT. This codes for CASSRLGGVEAGELFF.

The chain joins TRBV7-2 to TRBJ1-2, with a weak D call TRBD1 (5 bases). The CDR3 spans 12 residues. CDR1 is SGHTA, CDR2 FQGNSA, per germline. Deletions cut 5 bases from V and 5 bases from J, with 9 bases between. The CDR3: CASSRQSYGYTF. Written as DNA, the CDR3 is TGTGCCAGCAGCCGACAGTCGTATGGCTACACCTTC. Full variable domain (missing parts from reference TRBV7-2 and TRBJ1-2): GAGVSQSPSNKVTEKGKDVELRCDPISGHTALYWYRQSLGQGLEFLIYFQGNSAPDKSGLPSDRFSAERTGGSVSTLTIQRTQQEDSAVYLCASSRQSYGYTFGSGTRLTVV.

The chain couples TRBV30 to TRBJ2-3; the match to TRBD1 covers 10 bases. The germline V gene encodes CDR1 GTSNPN and CDR2 SVGIG (reference sequence). The V segment lost 3 bases and the J segment 1 base; nucleotides outside the gene matches: 13. The CDR3 extends over 18 amino acids. CDR3 nucleotides: TGTGCCTGGAGAGATACGGGACAGGGGTATCGAGGCACAGATACGCAGTATTTT. Its translation: CAWRDTGQGYRGTDTQYF.

V gene TRBV30 combines with J gene TRBJ1-5; 8 bases are shared with TRBD1. The CDR3 is 15 residues long. Germline CDR1 reads GTSNPN; CDR2 reads SVGIG (reference sequence). Germline trimming cut 2 bases from V and 1 base from J; bases unmatched to any gene: 4. The CDR3 nucleotides are TGTGCCTGGAGTTGGGCAGGGGGCAGCAATCAGCCCCAGCATTTT. Translated: CAWSWAGGSNQPQHF.

The chain links TRBV25-1 to TRBJ2-5, with D maybe TRBD1 (6 bases). Trimming shortened V by 2 bases and J by 5 bases, and 9 bases separated the two germline ends. CDR1 MGHDK and CDR2 SYGVNS come from the germline V gene. This CDR3 is 13 amino acids long. DNA of the CDR3: TGTGCCAGCAGTGAAGGGGGCAAGGAGACCCAGTACTTC. Amino acids: CASSEGGKETQYF.

The chain uses TRBV7-3 and TRBJ2-1, with D uncertain. Trimming pared 5 bases from V and 5 bases from J, leaving 13 bases between. Germline CDR1 and CDR2: SGHTA and FQGTGA. CDR3 length: 14 residues. The CDR3 DNA reads TGTGCCAGCAGCGAGAAAATTACTGACAATGAGCAGTTCTTC. It specifies CASSEKITDNEQFF.

The V and J genes are TRBV5-1 and TRBJ1-4; D not resolved. CDR1 and CDR2 (germline): SGHRS, YFSETQ. V lost 3 bases and J lost 4, with 10 bases in between. The CDR3 length is 14 residues. CDR3 bases: TGCGCCAGCAGCTCCGCGGCTAATAATGAAAAACTGTTTTTT. Translating gives CASSSAANNEKLFF. The complete variable domain, with remaining parts taken from reference TRBV5-1 and TRBJ1-4, reads KAGVTQTPRYLIKTRGQQVTLSCSPISGHRSVSWYQQTPGQGLQFLFEYFSETQRNKGNFPGRFSGRQFSNSRSEMNVSTLELGDSALYLCASSSAANNEKLFFGSGTQLSVL.

The sample holds one count of this clone. This CDR3 reads CASSPLEASGNTIYF. The CDR3 DNA sequence: TGCGCCAGCAGCCCCCTCGAGGCGTCAGGAAACACCATATATTTT. V gene TRBV4-3 combines with J gene TRBJ1-3; no clear D. This CDR3 is built from 15 residues. Looked up from germline, CDR1 is LGHNA and CDR2 is YSLEER. Trimming removed 4 bases at V and 4 bases at J, with 14 bases between.

As DNA, the CDR3 is TGTGCCAGCCGACTAGCCACAGATACGCAGTATTTT. Translation gives CASRLATDTQYF. The genes are TRBV6-1 and TRBJ2-3, with TRBD2 matching 7 bases. V lost 8 bases to trimming and J lost 2 bases; unmatched junction nucleotides: 1. The CDR3 has 12 amino acids. The germline V gene has CDR1 MNHNS and CDR2 SASEGT.